The 18 T cell receptor beta chains in this list originate from one sample, sequenced in a study of blood T cell repertoires in COVID-19. Sequencing was performed with immunoSEQ multiplex PCR; in TCRdb, only in-frame clones are kept and a portion is missing. The sample shows roughly 200,000 clones, around 82% of them seen only once. The sequencing input was peripheral blood. The receptors were gathered from a man between 50 and 59 years old with active or convalescent COVID-19.

This clone was recorded only once. The chain is built from TRBV9 and TRBJ2-3; TRBD2 matches at 15 bases. V shed 4 bases and J 0 bases; nucleotides not matched to a gene: 9. Germline V gives CDR1 SGDLS, CDR2 YYNGEE. This CDR3 has 19 amino acids. The CDR3: CASSRTSGGGRPSTDTQYF. CDR3 DNA: TGTGCCAGCAGCCGGACTAGCGGGGGGGGACGACCTAGCACAGATACGCAGTATTTT. The whole variable domain, remainder taken from reference TRBV9 and TRBJ2-3, is DSGVTQTPKHLITATGQRVTLRCSPRSGDLSVYWYQQSLDQGLQFLIQYYNGEERAKGNILERFSAQQFPDLHSELNLSSLELGDSALYFCASSRTSGGGRPSTDTQYFGPGTRLTVL.

The chain combines TRBV30 with TRBJ1-3; D might be TRBD1 (5 bases). The CDR3 loop spans 15 amino acids. Trimming removed 3 bases from V and 0 bases from J, with 12 bases in between. In germline, CDR1 is GTSNPN, CDR2 SVGIG (reference sequence). CDR3 in DNA: TGTGCCTGGAGGGACACCCTTGTCTCTGGAAACACCATATATTTT. The encoded protein is CAWRDTLVSGNTIYF. Together with reference TRBV30 and TRBJ1-3, the CDR3 gives the full variable domain: SQTIHQWPATLVQPVGSPLSLECTVEGTSNPNLYWYRQAAGRGLQLLFYSVGIGQISSEVPQNLSASRPQDRQFILSSKKLLLSDSGFYLCAWRDTLVSGNTIYFGEGSWLTVV.

The chain joins TRBV30 to TRBJ2-3; tentative D call: TRBD2 (6 bases). Deletions cut 4 bases from V and 1 base from J, with 15 bases between. The CDR3 sequence is 15 residues long. The germline CDR1 and CDR2 sequences are GTSNPN and SVGIG (reference sequence). Here the CDR3 reads CAWTSRDLGTDTQYF. In DNA, the CDR3 is TGTGCCTGGACCTCCCGGGACTTAGGCACAGATACGCAGTATTTT.

This clone was observed once. Here the CDR3 reads CASSETGNSPLHF. The CDR3 DNA reads TGTGCCAGCAGCGAAACAGGGAATTCACCCCTCCACTTT. The gene calls are TRBV6-6 and TRBJ1-6; the D gene is possibly TRBD1 (6 bases). CDR3 length: 13 residues. CDR1 is MNHNY, CDR2 SVGAGI, per germline (reference sequence). The V end lost 6 bases, the J end lost 7 bases, and 10 bases lay between the germline ends.

The chain combines TRBV5-1 with TRBJ1-2; unclear D gene. V was cut by 0 bases and J by 5 bases, with 14 bases left in between. CDR3 length: 15 residues. Germline lookup yields CDR1 SGHRS and CDR2 YFSETQ. Here the CDR3 reads CASSLVAGEVYGYTF. The CDR3, as DNA: TGCGCCAGCAGCTTGGTGGCCGGGGAGGTTTATGGCTACACCTTC.

CDR3 region: CASSLFDRILNGYTF. The CDR3 DNA follows: TGTGCCAGCAGCTTGTTTGACAGGATCCTAAATGGCTACACCTTC. This sequence joins TRBV5-6 and TRBJ1-2; D may be TRBD1 (6 bases). CDR1 is SGHDT, CDR2 YYEEEE, per germline. This CDR3 has 15 amino acids. Trimming stripped 1 base from V and 6 bases from J, with 16 bases between.

This CDR3 reads CASSDRGLNYGYTF. CDR3 nucleotides: TGTGCCAGCAGCGACAGGGGTCTTAACTATGGCTACACCTTC. The chain joins TRBV6-1 to TRBJ1-2, with 8 bases matching TRBD1. The CDR3 extends over 14 amino acids. V lost 6 bases and J lost 1; bases outside the gene matches: 4. Germline CDR1 is MNHNS and CDR2 is SASEGT.

This clone was detected only a few times. V usage is TRBV4-3 and J usage is TRBJ1-5; tentatively, D is TRBD1 (6 bases). The CDR3 totals 16 residues. Deletions cut 0 bases from V and 11 bases from J, with 20 bases between. Germline V gene lookup returns CDR1 LGHNA and CDR2 YSLEER. The CDR3 region has the DNA TGCGCCAGCAGCCAAGAATTAGGGGACACCGTAAGGGCCCAGCATTTT. This codes for CASSQELGDTVRAQHF.

The gene calls are TRBV10-3 and TRBJ2-7, with 7 bases that match TRBD1. The junction had 6 bases not matched to a gene; V was cut back by 8 bases and J by 2 bases. This CDR3 comprises 13 residues. Per germline, CDR1 ENHRY and CDR2 SYGVKD. The CDR3 coding sequence is TGTGCCATCGCCGACAGGGCTACCTACGAGCAGTACTTC. Protein: CAIADRATYEQYF.

The table lists this clone with a count of one. This CDR3 is CASSLDRDFHEQYF. For the CDR3, the DNA is TGTGCCAGCAGCTTAGACAGGGATTTCCACGAGCAGTACTTC. The rearrangement links TRBV7-9 to TRBJ2-7, with a possible D match to TRBD1 (6 bases). Trimming took off 1 base at V and 5 bases at J, with 12 bases between the two ends. Germline-derived CDR1 and CDR2 are SEHNR and FQNEAQ (reference sequence). The CDR3 contains 14 residues.

The chain has TRBV5-1 and TRBJ1-4; D possibly corresponds to TRBD1 (6 bases). Trimming left V 4 bases short and J 7 bases short, with 11 bases between. From germline, CDR1 is SGHRS and CDR2 YFSETQ. This CDR3 is built from 13 residues. Here the CDR3 DNA reads TGCGCCAGCAGCACCGTGACAGGTGAAAAACTGTTTTTT. It codes for CASSTVTGEKLFF.

This sequence joins TRBV7-2 and TRBJ2-3; the match to TRBD2 covers 9 bases. This CDR3 region has 16 residues. The J segment lost 2 bases and the V segment lost 5 bases, leaving 8 bases of the junction unmatched. Germline-derived CDR1 and CDR2 are SGHTA and FQGNSA. Here the CDR3 reads CASSTPLAGSTDTQYF. The CDR3 DNA sequence: TGTGCCAGCAGCACACCCCTAGCGGGGTCCACAGATACGCAGTATTTT.

The V gene is TRBV5-1, the J gene TRBJ1-2, with TRBD1 as a possible D gene (6 bases). From germline, CDR1 is SGHRS and CDR2 YFSETQ. The length of the CDR3 is 14 residues. Trimming pared 1 base from V and 10 bases from J, leaving 17 bases between. CDR3 nucleotides: TGCGCCAGCAGCTTGAGACAGGACCTCGTTGACTACACCTTC. Its protein product is CASSLRQDLVDYTF.

The chain couples TRBV30 to TRBJ2-1; TRBD2 matches 13 bases. J lost 9 bases, V lost 0 bases, and 5 bases had no gene match. Germline V gives CDR1 GTSNPN, CDR2 SVGIG (reference sequence). This CDR3 has 15 residues. The CDR3 loop is CAWSVLTSGGVEQFF. CDR3 nucleotides: TGTGCCTGGAGTGTACTTACTAGCGGGGGGGTTGAGCAGTTCTTC.

V and J are TRBV28 and TRBJ1-6; D might be TRBD1 (6 bases). The CDR3 consists of 17 residues. Germline CDR1 MDHEN, CDR2 SYDVKM. The ends were cut back, 3 bases at V and 6 bases at J, with 18 bases in the middle. CDR3 DNA: TGTGCCAGCAGTTTTCAGCAAAGGGGGTCCCCTAATTCACCCCTCCACTTT. This translates into CASSFQQRGSPNSPLHF.

The chain links TRBV24-1 to TRBJ1-1; a weak D match, TRBD1 (6 bases). In germline, CDR1 is KGHDR, CDR2 SFDVKD. V lost 2 bases, J lost 0 bases, and 9 bases lay in between. The CDR3 runs to 15 residues. The CDR3 nucleotides read TGTGCCACCAGTGATTCCGGACAGTTGAACACTGAAGCTTTCTTT. Translation: CATSDSGQLNTEAFF.

This sequence joins TRBV7-8 and TRBJ2-3, with 10 bases fitting TRBD1. The V gene's germline CDR1 is SGHVS and CDR2 FQNEAQ. CDR3 length: 15 residues. V shed 5 bases and J 5 bases; nucleotides not matched to a gene: 7. The CDR3 spells CASSGDRGLGDTQYF. Written as DNA, the CDR3 is TGTGCCAGCAGCGGAGACAGGGGGCTGGGAGATACGCAGTATTTT.

This chain joins TRBV4-2 and TRBJ1-1; no definite D call. Germline CDR1 is LGHNA and CDR2 is YNFKEQ. Deletions cut 0 bases from V and 3 bases from J, with 11 bases between. The length of the CDR3 is 15 residues. CDR3 in amino acids: CASSQDRGQYTEAFF. The CDR3 bases are TGTGCCAGCAGCCAAGATAGAGGGCAGTACACTGAAGCTTTCTTT.